This entry features one T cell receptor (beta chain) sequence. What it binds is not known. This entry comes from a study of T cell responses to AZD1222 COVID-19 vaccine. Background on the study: Pooling was applied to second doses at about 4 or about 12 weeks.

Regarding the study as a whole: The study found Spike-specific TCR breadth and depth rose after two AZD1222 doses. White British donors predominated, females outnumbered males, and clonal diversity was possibly underestimated.

V lost 1 base, J lost 7 bases, and 10 bases lay in between. This CDR3 has 13 amino acids. The method was immunoSEQ multiplex PCR; TCRdb's version includes in-frame clones alone and lacks a portion of them. This repertoire shows roughly 130,000 clones, 88% found once; its top ten account for 7.5% to 8%. The source is an adult in good health. The source material was peripheral blood, sampled on day 0 of AZD1222 vaccination. The rearrangement uses TRBV12-3 or TRBV12-4 and TRBJ1-2; D is ambiguous. The CDR3 nucleotides are TGTGCCAGCAGTTTAGACCCCTTGGGTGGCTACACCTTC. Residues: CASSLDPLGGYTF.